This T cell receptor (beta chain) derives from a study of blood T cell repertoires in COVID-19. Whole-study context: T cells, B-cell-depleted T cells, or PBMCs provided the cDNA or gDNA that served as material.

CDR3 length: 14 amino acids. V shed 6 bases, J shed 4 bases, and the junction held 8 bases outside the gene matches. Germline V CDR1 and CDR2: SNHLY, FYNNEI. TCRdb keeps only in-frame clones here, not all; method: immunoSEQ multiplex PCR. The sample records some 500,000 clones, 85% to 90% being singletons. Seattle researchers signed up patients amid active infection and tracked them longitudinally. Material: peripheral blood. The TCR sequence derives from a woman in her 50s with COVID-19, enrolled during active disease. This chain links TRBV2 with TRBJ2-5; 7 bases line up with TRBD1. The CDR3 loop reads CASSRNRGVETQYF. The CDR3 nucleotides are TGTGCCAGCAGCCGAAACAGGGGAGTAGAGACCCAGTACTTC.